The TCR beta chain under discussion was sequenced for a study of molecular identifiers for immune sequencing clone quantification (dated by TCRdb to the late 2010s). Regarding the complete study: For a replicate experiment, RNA from roughly 20,000 or 100,000 naive CD8 T cells was divided into five aliquots, and four of the five aliquots were sequenced. CD8 T cells were used in a methods study to benchmark molecular-identifier clustering-based TCR repertoire sequencing (MIDCIRS) and TCR RNA copy counting.

Libraries came from PCR. Instrument on record: Illumina HiSeq 4000. Bulk TCR libraries were prepared as previously described, using TCR primers listed in Table S5. Total RNA was purified with the Qiagen AllPrep DNA/RNA kit. Before any analysis, reads coming from multiple sequencing runs of the same library were combined into one pool. Per the source publication's procedure: Reads were retained only if an exact TCR constant sequence was present, and the retained reads were trimmed to 150 nt and grouped according to their 12-nt molecular barcodes. Reads in each barcode group were sub-clustered using a 15% Levenshtein threshold, and a quality-weighted consensus sequence was built for each RNA molecule. Non-functional sequences were filtered out, along with any lower-count sequence sitting one edit away from another sequence. Based on fitting two negative binomial distributions, any barcode sub-cluster with under 20% of the maximum read count was discarded. Using fastp trimming at Q25 and MiXCR clonotype assembly, TCRdb reanalyzed the public sequencing data and kept in-frame beta chains. Under each unique CDR3 protein, matching rows form one entry showing the most common genes and DNA. The authors' filters were not applied to this entry. For this sample there are about 640,000 distinct CDR3 sequences; 20% appear just once. The ten most abundant clones make up 0.85% of the sample.

There are many counts of this clonotype. Its antigen is currently not known. No much larger clone is present one base from it, and per-base qualities are unavailable. A distance of 14 bases separates the germline ends of V and J, which lose 5 bases and 12 bases respectively. Reading the germline V gene (reference sequence) gives CDR1 SEHNR and CDR2 FQNEAQ. There are 12 amino acids in the CDR3, from cysteine to phenylalanine inclusive. The DNA shown is the 36-base CDR3, in frame from base 1. Libraries of naive CD8 T cells were generated from about 21,000 to 970,000 sorted cells, with 10%, 30% or 50% of the purified RNA used. Naive CD8 T cells, defined as CD8+CD4-CCR7+CD45RA+, were FACS-sorted into RLT Plus buffer on a BD FACSAria II. Around 10 TCR copies' worth of Jurkat RNA were spiked into about 20,000-1,000,000 naive CD8 T cell samples to test detection sensitivity. Enrichment of CD8 T cells was done with RosetteSep CD8+ T Cell Enrichment Cocktail plus Ficoll-Paque, and ACK red cell lysis came afterward.

Overall study outcomes, separate from this receptor: In CMV-specific effector cells, over 98% of molecules were held by clones above 20 RNA copies, whereas under 1% of molecules were held by such clones in naive cells. When barcode sub-clustering was left out, chimeric consensus sequences inflated TCR diversity, with chimeras reaching as high as 47%. The sizes of highly expanded clones could end up underestimated when identical TCR molecules share a barcode. A single cell's worth of spiked-in Jurkat TCR RNA was reported detectable even among 750,000 to 1,000,000 naive CD8 T cells. Spiked-in Jurkat TCR RNA (approximately 9 copies' worth), which is not part of the donor repertoire, was contained in the naive libraries. Modeling estimated 2.5 to 3.5 recovered TCR RNA copies per cell, compared with about 10 by digital PCR, which implies roughly 29% capture efficiency.

The chain couples TRBV7-9 to TRBJ2-1; matching of 5 bases hints at TRBD2 as the D gene. What was sequenced was naive CD8+ T cells from blood, with Jurkat cell RNA spiked in. This specimen's cell subset or site label, interpreted: FACS-sorted CD8+CD4-CCR7+CD45RA+ naive T cells. This receptor was taken from a human donor in good health. Some libraries in this study had Jurkat cell RNA spiked in. Here the CDR3 is given as CASSPSARGQFF. The nucleotides are TGTGCCAGCAGCCCTTCTGCCCGGGGGCAGTTCTTC.